What follows are 10 T cell receptor beta chains derived from one specimen sequenced in a study of CD8+ T cells in alopecia areata. RNA extraction was followed by reverse transcription into cDNA, which acted as the sequencing template. Sequencing was performed with immunoSEQ multiplex PCR; in TCRdb, only in-frame clones are kept and a portion is missing. The repertoire holds about 150,000 clones, with around 58% as singletons. Sample: CD4+ T cells sorted from blood, taken at week 0. The receptor source for this set is a human donor with alopecia areata.

The CDR3 DNA reads TGTGCCAGCAGTTCCCAGGGGGGCGGGCCCCTCCACTTT. Translating gives CASSSQGGGPLHF. The rearrangement joins TRBV6-5 to TRBJ1-6; 7 bases are a match to TRBD1. The junction had 7 bases not matched to a gene; V was cut back by 4 bases and J by 13 bases. The CDR3 runs 13 residues. Germline lookup yields CDR1 MNHEY and CDR2 SVGAGI.

A single count supports this clone. The V and J genes are TRBV29-1 and TRBJ1-1; TRBD1 agrees at 8 bases. V lost 7 bases and J lost 3; bases outside the gene matches: 4. Germline CDR1 is SQVTM and CDR2 is ANQGSEA. The CDR3 consists of 12 residues. The DNA for the CDR3 is TGCAGCGCCGGGACAGGCGACACTGAAGCTTTCTTT. It yields the protein CSAGTGDTEAFF. The entire variable domain, with the rest obtained from reference TRBV29-1 and TRBJ1-1, is as follows: SAVISQKPSRDICQRGTSLTIQCQVDSQVTMMFWYRQQPGQSLTLIATANQGSEATYESGFVIDKFPISRPNLTFSTLTVSNMSPEDSSIYLCSAGTGDTEAFFGQGTRLTVV.

The chain has TRBV9 and TRBJ2-5; 7 bases agree with TRBD2. Germline CDR1 reads SGDLS; CDR2 reads YYNGEE. V shed 0 bases, J shed 2 bases, and the junction held 7 bases outside the gene matches. The CDR3 has 16 amino acids. The CDR3 DNA reads as TGTGCCAGCAGCGTAGCCCAGCGGGGAGCACAAGAGACCCAGTACTTC. This translates into CASSVAQRGAQETQYF.

There are a few counts of this clone. The chain links TRBV7-2 to TRBJ1-5; 9 positions match TRBD1. The CDR3 has 14 amino acids. CDR1 and CDR2 (germline): SGHTA, FQGNSA. Trimming cost V 5 bases and J 7 bases; bases outside gene matches: 6. The CDR3 DNA is TGTGCCAGCAGCAAACAGGGGGCGCGGCAGCCCCAGCATTTT. The encoded protein is CASSKQGARQPQHF.

This chain links TRBV4-1 with TRBJ1-2; a possible D gene is TRBD1 (6 bases). V lost 3 bases and J 3 bases, leaving 20 bases between the germline ends. The CDR3 totals 17 residues. Germline V gives CDR1 MGHRA, CDR2 YSYEKL. CDR3 protein: CASSQDPTYRAYYGYTF. CDR3 in DNA: TGCGCCAGCAGCCAGGACCCAACTTACAGGGCCTACTATGGCTACACCTTC.

This clone was observed a handful of times. This chain links TRBV9 with TRBJ1-1; D unresolved. The V gene lost 0 bases and the J gene lost 9 bases, with 9 bases spanning the gap. Germline V gene sequence: CDR1 SGDLS, CDR2 YYNGEE. This CDR3 spans 12 amino acids. The CDR3 loop is CASSVVVSQAFF. DNA for the CDR3: TGTGCCAGCAGCGTAGTAGTTTCACAAGCTTTCTTT. The full variable domain, rest sourced from reference TRBV9 and TRBJ1-1, is DSGVTQTPKHLITATGQRVTLRCSPRSGDLSVYWYQQSLDQGLQFLIQYYNGEERAKGNILERFSAQQFPDLHSELNLSSLELGDSALYFCASSVVVSQAFFGQGTRLTVV.

The table lists this clone with a few counts. The chain recombines TRBV19 with TRBJ1-2; D is unclear. CDR1 is LNHDA and CDR2 is SQIVND in the germline V gene (reference sequence). Trimming pared 4 bases from V and 4 bases from J, leaving 13 bases between. CDR3 size: 14 residues. The CDR3 loop reads CASSRSGTRYGYTF. Here the CDR3 DNA reads TGTGCCAGTAGTAGATCCGGAACACGCTATGGCTACACCTTC.

The gene calls are TRBV7-9 and TRBJ2-7; D remains unclear. The CDR3 is made up of 14 amino acids. The germline V gene encodes CDR1 SEHNR and CDR2 FQNEAQ (reference sequence). The V end lost 0 bases, the J end lost 2 bases, and 8 bases lay between the germline ends. This chain's CDR3 is CASSLAGSAYEQYF. In nucleotides, the CDR3 is TGTGCCAGCAGCTTAGCGGGATCTGCCTACGAGCAGTACTTC.

The CDR3: CASSYSRLAGETQYF. The CDR3, as DNA: TGTGCCAGCAGTTACTCCCGACTAGCTGGAGAGACCCAGTACTTC. This rearrangement joins TRBV6-6 to TRBJ2-5; 7 bases are a match to TRBD2. CDR3 length equals 15 residues. V lost 0 bases and J lost 4; bases outside the gene matches: 5. CDR1 and CDR2 from the germline V gene are MNHNY and SVGAGI (reference sequence).

The rearrangement uses TRBV4-3 and TRBJ1-2; 7 positions match TRBD1. CDR3 size: 16 residues. CDR1 LGHNA and CDR2 YSLEER come from the germline V gene. Trimming at V came to 0 bases and at J to 4 bases, leaving 8 bases not matched to a gene. CDR3 sequence: CASSQETTGLSYGYTF. For the CDR3, the DNA is TGCGCCAGCAGCCAAGAGACGACAGGGCTTAGCTATGGCTACACCTTC.